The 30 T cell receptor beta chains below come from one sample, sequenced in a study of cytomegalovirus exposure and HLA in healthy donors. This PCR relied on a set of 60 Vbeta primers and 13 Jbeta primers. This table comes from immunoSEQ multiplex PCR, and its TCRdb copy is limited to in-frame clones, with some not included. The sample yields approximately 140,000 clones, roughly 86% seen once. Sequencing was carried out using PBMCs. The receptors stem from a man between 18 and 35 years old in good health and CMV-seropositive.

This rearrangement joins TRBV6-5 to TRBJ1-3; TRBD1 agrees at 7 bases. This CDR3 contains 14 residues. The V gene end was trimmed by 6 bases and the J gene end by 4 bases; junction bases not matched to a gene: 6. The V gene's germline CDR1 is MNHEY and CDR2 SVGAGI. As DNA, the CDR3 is TGTGCCAGCAGGAAATTGGGACAGGGAAACACCATATATTTT. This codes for CASRKLGQGNTIYF.

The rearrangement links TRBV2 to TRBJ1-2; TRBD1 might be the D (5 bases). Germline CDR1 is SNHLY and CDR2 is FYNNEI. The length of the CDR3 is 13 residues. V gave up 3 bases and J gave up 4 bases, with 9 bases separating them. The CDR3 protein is CASSESQVYGYTF. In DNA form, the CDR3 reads TGTGCCAGCAGTGAGTCACAGGTCTATGGCTACACCTTC.

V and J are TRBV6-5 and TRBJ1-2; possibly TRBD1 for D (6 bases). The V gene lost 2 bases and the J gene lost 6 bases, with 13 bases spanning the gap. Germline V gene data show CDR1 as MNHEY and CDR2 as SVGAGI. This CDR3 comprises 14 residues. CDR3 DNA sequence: TGTGCCAGCAGTTACACTTACAGGGCGAATGGCTACACCTTC. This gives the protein CASSYTYRANGYTF.

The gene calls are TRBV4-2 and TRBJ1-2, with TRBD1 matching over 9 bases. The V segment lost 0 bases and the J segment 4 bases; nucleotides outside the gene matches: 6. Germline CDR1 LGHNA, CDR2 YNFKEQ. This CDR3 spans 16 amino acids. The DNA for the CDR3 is TGTGCCAGCAGCCAAGATAAGGACAGGGGACCCTATGGCTACACCTTC. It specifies CASSQDKDRGPYGYTF.

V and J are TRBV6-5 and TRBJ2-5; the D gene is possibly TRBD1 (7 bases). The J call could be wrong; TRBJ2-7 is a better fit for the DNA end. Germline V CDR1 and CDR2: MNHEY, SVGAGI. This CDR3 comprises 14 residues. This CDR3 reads CASTTRGQGGEQYF. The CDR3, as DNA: TGTGCCAGCACCACCCGGGGGCAGGGGGGCGAGCAGTACTTC.

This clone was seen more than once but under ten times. CDR3 protein: CASSQGRDRHNSPLHF. As DNA, the CDR3 is TGTGCCAGCAGCCAAGGGCGGGACAGGCATAATTCACCCCTCCACTTT. J is TRBJ1-6 and V is TRBV4-2, with TRBD1 matching over 8 bases. CDR1 LGHNA and CDR2 YNFKEQ come from the germline V gene. Trimming at V came to 1 base and at J to 5 bases, leaving 4 bases not matched to a gene. The CDR3 has 16 residues.

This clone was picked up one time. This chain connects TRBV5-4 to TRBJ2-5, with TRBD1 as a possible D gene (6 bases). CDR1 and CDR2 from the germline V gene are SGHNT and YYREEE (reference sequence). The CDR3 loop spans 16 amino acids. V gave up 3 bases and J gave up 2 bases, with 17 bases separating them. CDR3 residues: CASSSVRRDKQETQYF. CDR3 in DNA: TGTGCCAGCAGCTCCGTCCGCCGGGACAAACAAGAGACCCAGTACTTC. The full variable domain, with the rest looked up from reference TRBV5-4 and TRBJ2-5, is ETGVTQSPTHLIKTRGQQVTLRCSSQSGHNTVSWYQQALGQGPQFIFQYYREEENGRGNFPPRFSGLQFPNYSSELNVNALELDDSALYLCASSSVRRDKQETQYFGPGTRLLVL.

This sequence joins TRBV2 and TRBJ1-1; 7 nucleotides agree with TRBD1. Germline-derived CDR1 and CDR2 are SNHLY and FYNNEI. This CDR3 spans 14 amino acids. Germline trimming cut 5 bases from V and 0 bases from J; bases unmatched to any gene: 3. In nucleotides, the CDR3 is TGTGCCAGCAGTAAACAGGGGCTGAACACTGAAGCTTTCTTT. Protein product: CASSKQGLNTEAFF. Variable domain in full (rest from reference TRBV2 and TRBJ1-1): EPEVTQTPSHQVTQMGQEVILRCVPISNHLYFYWYRQILGQKVEFLVSFYNNEISEKSEIFDDQFSVERPDGSNFTLKIRSTKLEDSAMYFCASSKQGLNTEAFFGQGTRLTVV.

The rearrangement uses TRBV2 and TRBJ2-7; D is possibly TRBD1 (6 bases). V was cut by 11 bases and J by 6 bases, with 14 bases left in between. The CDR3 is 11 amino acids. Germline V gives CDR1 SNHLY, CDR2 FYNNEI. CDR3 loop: CAGLGGSEQYF. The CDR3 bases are TGTGCCGGGTTAGGGGGTAGCGAGCAGTACTTC.

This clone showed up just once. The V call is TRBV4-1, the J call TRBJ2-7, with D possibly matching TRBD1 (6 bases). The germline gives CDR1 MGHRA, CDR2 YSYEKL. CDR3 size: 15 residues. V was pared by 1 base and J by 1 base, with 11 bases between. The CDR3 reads CASSQGADRSYEQYF. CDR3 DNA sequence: TGCGCCAGCAGCCAAGGGGCTGACAGGTCCTACGAGCAGTACTTC.

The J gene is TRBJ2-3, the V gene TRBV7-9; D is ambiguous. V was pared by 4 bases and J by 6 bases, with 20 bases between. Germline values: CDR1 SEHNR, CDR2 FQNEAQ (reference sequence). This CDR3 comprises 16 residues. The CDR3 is CASSYYKVGARDTQYF. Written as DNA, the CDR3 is TGTGCCAGCAGCTACTATAAGGTCGGCGCGAGGGATACGCAGTATTTT.

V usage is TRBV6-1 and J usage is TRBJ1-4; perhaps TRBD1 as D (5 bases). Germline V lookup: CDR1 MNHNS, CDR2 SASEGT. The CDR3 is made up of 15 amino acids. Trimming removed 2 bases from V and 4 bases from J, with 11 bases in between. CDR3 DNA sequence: TGTGCCAGCAGTGAAAGGCGGGGCGTTAATGAAAAACTGTTTTTT. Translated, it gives CASSERRGVNEKLFF.

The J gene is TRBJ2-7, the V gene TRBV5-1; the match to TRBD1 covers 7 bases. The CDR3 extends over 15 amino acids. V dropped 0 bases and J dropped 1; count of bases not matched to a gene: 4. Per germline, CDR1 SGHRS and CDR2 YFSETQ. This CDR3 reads CASSLASQGSYEQYF. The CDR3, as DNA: TGCGCCAGCAGCTTGGCCTCACAGGGGTCCTACGAGCAGTACTTC.

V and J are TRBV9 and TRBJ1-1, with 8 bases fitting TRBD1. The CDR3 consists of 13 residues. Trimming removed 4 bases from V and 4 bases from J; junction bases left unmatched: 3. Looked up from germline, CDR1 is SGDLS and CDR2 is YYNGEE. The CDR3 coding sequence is TGTGCCAGCAGCCCGGGACAGGCCACTGAAGCTTTCTTT. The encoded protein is CASSPGQATEAFF. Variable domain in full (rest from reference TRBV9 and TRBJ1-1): DSGVTQTPKHLITATGQRVTLRCSPRSGDLSVYWYQQSLDQGLQFLIQYYNGEERAKGNILERFSAQQFPDLHSELNLSSLELGDSALYFCASSPGQATEAFFGQGTRLTVV.

This chain's CDR3 is CASSLAGGRADAGELFF. The CDR3 bases are TGTGCCAGCAGCTTAGCGGGCGGGAGGGCCGACGCCGGGGAGCTGTTTTTT. This chain uses TRBV7-9 with TRBJ2-2, with 9 positions matching TRBD2. Per germline, CDR1 SEHNR and CDR2 FQNEAQ (reference sequence). The V segment lost 0 bases and the J segment 6 bases; nucleotides outside the gene matches: 8. The CDR3 sequence is 17 residues long.

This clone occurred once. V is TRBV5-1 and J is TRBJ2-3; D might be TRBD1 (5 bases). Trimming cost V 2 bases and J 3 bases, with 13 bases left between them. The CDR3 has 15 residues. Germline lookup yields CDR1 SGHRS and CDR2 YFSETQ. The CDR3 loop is CASSFRGEETDTQYF. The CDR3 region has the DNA TGCGCCAGCAGCTTTAGGGGCGAGGAGACAGATACGCAGTATTTT.

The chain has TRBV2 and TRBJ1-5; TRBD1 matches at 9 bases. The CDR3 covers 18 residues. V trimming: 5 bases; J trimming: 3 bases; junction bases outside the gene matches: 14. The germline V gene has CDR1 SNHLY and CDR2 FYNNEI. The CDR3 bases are TGTGCCAGCAGTCCTCCTCTACAGGGGGCTTATCTCAATCAGCCCCAGCATTTT. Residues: CASSPPLQGAYLNQPQHF.

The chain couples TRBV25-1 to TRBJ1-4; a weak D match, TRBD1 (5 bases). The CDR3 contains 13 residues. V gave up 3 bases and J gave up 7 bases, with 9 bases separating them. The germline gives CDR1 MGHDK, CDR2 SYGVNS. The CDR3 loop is CASSEGQGEKLFF. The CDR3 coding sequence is TGTGCCAGCAGTGAGGGCCAGGGTGAAAAACTGTTTTTT.

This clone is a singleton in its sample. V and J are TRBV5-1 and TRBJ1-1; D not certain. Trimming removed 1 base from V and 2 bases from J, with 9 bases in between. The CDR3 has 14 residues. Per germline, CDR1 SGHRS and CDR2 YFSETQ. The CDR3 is CASSLSRPNTEAFF. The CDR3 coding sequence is TGCGCCAGCAGCTTGTCCAGGCCCAACACTGAAGCTTTCTTT.

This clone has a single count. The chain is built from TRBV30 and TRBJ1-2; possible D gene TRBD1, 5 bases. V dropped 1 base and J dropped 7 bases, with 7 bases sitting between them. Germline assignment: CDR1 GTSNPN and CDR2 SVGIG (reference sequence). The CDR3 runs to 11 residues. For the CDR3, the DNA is TGTGCCTGGAGTGACCAGGGTGGCTACACCTTC. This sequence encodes CAWSDQGGYTF.

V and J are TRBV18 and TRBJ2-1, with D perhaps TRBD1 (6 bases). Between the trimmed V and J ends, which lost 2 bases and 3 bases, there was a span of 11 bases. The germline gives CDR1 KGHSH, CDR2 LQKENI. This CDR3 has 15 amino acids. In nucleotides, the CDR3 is TGTGCCAGCTCACCAGGACAGAAATACTACAATGAGCAGTTCTTC. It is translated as CASSPGQKYYNEQFF.

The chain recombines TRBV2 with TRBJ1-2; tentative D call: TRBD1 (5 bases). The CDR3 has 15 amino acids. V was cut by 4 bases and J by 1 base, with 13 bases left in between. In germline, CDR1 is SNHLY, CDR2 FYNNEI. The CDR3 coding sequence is TGTGCCAGCAGTGGTCGCGGCACAGGTAACTATGGCTACACCTTC. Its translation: CASSGRGTGNYGYTF.

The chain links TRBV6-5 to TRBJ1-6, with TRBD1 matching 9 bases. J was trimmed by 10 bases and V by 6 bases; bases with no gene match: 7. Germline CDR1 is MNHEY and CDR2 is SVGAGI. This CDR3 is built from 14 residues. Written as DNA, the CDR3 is TGTGCCAGCAGCCCGGGACAGGGAGAGTCACCCCTCCACTTT. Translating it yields CASSPGQGESPLHF.

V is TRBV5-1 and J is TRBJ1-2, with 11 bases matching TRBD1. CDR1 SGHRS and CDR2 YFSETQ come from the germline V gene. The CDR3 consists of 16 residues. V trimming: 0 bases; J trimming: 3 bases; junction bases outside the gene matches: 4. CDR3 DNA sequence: TGCGCCAGCAGCTTGGCCGGGGACAGGGGGGACTATGGCTACACCTTC. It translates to CASSLAGDRGDYGYTF.

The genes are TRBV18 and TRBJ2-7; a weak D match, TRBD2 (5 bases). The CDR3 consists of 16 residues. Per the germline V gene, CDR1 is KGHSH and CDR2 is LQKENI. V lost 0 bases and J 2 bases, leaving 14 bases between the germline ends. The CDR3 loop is CASSPPIAAGTYEQYF. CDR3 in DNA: TGTGCCAGCTCACCACCAATCGCTGCCGGGACCTACGAGCAGTACTTC.

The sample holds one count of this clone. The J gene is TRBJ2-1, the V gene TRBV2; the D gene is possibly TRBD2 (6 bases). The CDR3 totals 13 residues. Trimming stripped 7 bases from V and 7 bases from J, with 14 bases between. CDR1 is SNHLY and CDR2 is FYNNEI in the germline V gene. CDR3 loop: CASTVGTLNEQFF. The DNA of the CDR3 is TGTGCCAGCACGGTGGGGACTTTGAATGAGCAGTTCTTC. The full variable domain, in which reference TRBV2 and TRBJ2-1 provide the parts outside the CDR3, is EPEVTQTPSHQVTQMGQEVILRCVPISNHLYFYWYRQILGQKVEFLVSFYNNEISEKSEIFDDQFSVERPDGSNFTLKIRSTKLEDSAMYFCASTVGTLNEQFFGPGTRLTVL.

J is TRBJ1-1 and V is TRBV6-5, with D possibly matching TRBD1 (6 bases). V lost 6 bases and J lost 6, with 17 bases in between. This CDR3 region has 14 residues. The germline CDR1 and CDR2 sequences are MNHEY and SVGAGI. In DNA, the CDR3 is TGTGCCAGCAGCACCACCACAGGGTTCCCTGAAGCTTTCTTT. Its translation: CASSTTTGFPEAFF.

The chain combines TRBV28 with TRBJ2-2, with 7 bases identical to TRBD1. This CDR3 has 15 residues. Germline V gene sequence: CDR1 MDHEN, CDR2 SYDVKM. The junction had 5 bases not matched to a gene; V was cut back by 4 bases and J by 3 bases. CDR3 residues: CASSSGQLDTGELFF. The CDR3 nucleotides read TGTGCCAGCAGTTCGGGACAGCTAGACACCGGGGAGCTGTTTTTT. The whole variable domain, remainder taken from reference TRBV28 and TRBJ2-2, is DVKVTQSSRYLVKRTGEKVFLECVQDMDHENMFWYRQDPGLGLRLIYFSYDVKMKEKGDIPEGYSVSREKKERFSLILESASTNQTSMYLCASSSGQLDTGELFFGEGSRLTVL.

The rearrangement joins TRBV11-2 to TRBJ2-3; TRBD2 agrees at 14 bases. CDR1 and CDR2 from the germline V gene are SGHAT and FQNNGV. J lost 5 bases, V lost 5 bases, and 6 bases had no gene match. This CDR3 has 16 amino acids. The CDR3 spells CASSPGTSGRRDTQYF. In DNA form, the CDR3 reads TGTGCCAGCAGCCCCGGGACTAGCGGGAGAAGAGATACGCAGTATTTT.

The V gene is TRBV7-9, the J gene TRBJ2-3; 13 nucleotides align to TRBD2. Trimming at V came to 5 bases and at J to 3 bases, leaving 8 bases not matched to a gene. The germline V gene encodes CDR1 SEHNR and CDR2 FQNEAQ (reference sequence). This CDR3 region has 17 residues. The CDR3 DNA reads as TGTGCCAGCAGCAAGGGACTAGCGGGAAGTCGGACAGATACGCAGTATTTT. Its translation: CASSKGLAGSRTDTQYF.